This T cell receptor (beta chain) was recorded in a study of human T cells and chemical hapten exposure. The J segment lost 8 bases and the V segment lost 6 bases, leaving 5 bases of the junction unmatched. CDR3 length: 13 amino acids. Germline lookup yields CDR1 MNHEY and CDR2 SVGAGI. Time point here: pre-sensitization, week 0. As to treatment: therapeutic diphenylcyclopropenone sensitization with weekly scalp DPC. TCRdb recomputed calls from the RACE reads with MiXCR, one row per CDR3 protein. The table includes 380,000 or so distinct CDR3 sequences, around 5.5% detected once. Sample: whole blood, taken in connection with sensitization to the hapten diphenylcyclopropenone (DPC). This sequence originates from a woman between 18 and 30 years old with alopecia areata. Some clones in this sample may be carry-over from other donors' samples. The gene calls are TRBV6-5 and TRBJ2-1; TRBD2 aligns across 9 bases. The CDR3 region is CASREGLADEQFF. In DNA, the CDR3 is TGTGCCAGCAGAGAGGGACTAGCCGATGAGCAGTTCTTC.